The sequence of this TCR beta chain was determined in a study of blood T cell repertoires in COVID-19. About the study: Acute and convalescent COVID-19 samples came from the United States, Italy and Spain.

Germline V gene sequence: CDR1 SEHNR, CDR2 FQNEAQ (reference sequence). CDR3 length: 15 residues. The ends lost 5 bases at V and 4 bases at J; junction bases unmatched: 9. Original processing methods: How many nucleated cells were present was estimated from reference gene primer amplification. Clones were read by immunoSEQ multiplex PCR, and TCRdb kept only the in-frame ones, dropping some. V and J calls and clone size are as listed in that table; D and trimming were resolved from the DNA. This table holds more than 200,000 clones, about 85% found once. Sequencing used PBMCs or T cells enriched from blood (not recorded which). The J gene is TRBJ2-7, the V gene TRBV7-9, with 9 nucleotides matching TRBD2. This sequence was found in a woman in her thirties with acute COVID-19. CDR3 amino acids: CASSRLGTSRYEQYF. DNA for the CDR3: TGTGCCAGCAGCCGCCTCGGGACTAGCAGATACGAGCAGTACTTC.